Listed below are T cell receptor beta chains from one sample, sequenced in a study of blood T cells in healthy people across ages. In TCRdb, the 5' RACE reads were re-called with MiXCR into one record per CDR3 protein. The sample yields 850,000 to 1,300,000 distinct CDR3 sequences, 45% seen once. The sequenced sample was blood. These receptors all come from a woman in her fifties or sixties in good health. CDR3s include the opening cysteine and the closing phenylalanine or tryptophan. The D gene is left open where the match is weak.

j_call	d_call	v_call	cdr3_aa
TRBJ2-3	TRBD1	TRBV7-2	CASSLGQGNTQYF
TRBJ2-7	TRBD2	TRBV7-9	CASSLPRTSGSYEQYF
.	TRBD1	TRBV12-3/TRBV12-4	CASSALQGAHEQYF
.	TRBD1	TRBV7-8	CASSPEGQGAYEQYF
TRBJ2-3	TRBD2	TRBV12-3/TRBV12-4	CASRPSRRGGFTDTQYF
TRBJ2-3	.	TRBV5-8	CASRRGPGWWDTQYF
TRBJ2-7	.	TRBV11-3	CASSYEQGINEQYF
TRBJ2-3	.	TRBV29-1	CSVEDRTEITDTQYF
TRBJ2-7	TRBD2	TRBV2	CASNKELAAHYEQYF
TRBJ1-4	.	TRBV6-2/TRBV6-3	CASSQNEKLFF
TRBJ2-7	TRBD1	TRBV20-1	CSAIHRDSSYEQYF
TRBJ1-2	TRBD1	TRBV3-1	CASSFRDREGYTF
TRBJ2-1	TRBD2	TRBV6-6	CASSSGVAGGYNEQFF
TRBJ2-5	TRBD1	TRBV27	CASSNRDRAQETQYF
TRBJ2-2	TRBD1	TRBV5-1	CASGTGGYTGELFF
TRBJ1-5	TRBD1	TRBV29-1	CSVGQVNQPQHF
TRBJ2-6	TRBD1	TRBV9	CASGADRAGANVLTF
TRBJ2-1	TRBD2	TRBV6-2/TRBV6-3	CASRRLAGGSGEQFF
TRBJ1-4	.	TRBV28	CASSRYEGGKEKLFF
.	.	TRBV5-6	CASSPPAAPTYEQYF
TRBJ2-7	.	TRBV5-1	CASSLGGASVSYEQYF
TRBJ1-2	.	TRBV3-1	CASSQDSSGWGFVSGYTF
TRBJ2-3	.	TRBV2	CASSEGGTTDTQYF
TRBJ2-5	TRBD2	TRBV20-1	CSASRLAGTPETQYF
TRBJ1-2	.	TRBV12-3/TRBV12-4	CASSLALRGASTF
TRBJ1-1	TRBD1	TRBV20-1	CSAREAGGTEAFF
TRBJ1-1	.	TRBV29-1	CSVRMNTGAFF
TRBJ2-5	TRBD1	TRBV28	CASYDRGRLWQYF
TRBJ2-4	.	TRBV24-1	CATSESGGENIQYF
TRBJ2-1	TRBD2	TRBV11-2	CASSVAPGLAHNEQFF
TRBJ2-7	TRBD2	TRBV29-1	CSVEGASGYEQYF
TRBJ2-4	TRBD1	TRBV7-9	CASSLMETGGIGIQYF
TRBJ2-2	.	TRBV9	CASNPQGRAGELFF
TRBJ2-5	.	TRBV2	CASGTGLKGETQYF
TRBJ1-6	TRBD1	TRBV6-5	CASSQDRSSPLHF
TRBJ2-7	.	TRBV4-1	CASSQGPSFSEQYF
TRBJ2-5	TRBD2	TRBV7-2	CASSPTSGSETQYF
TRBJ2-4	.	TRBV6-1	CASKSGTKNIQYF
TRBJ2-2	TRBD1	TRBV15	CATCPADRGLTGELFF
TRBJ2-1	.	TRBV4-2	CASSQDNSGPHNEQFF
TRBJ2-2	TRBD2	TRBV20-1	CSASSGVINTGELFF
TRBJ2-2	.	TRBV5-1	CASSSRPGGTNTGELFF
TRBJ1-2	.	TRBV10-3	CAISDVGGLNYGYTF
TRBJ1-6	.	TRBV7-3	CASSLRSTNSPLHF
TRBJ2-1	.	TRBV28	CASSLLGSDSEQFF